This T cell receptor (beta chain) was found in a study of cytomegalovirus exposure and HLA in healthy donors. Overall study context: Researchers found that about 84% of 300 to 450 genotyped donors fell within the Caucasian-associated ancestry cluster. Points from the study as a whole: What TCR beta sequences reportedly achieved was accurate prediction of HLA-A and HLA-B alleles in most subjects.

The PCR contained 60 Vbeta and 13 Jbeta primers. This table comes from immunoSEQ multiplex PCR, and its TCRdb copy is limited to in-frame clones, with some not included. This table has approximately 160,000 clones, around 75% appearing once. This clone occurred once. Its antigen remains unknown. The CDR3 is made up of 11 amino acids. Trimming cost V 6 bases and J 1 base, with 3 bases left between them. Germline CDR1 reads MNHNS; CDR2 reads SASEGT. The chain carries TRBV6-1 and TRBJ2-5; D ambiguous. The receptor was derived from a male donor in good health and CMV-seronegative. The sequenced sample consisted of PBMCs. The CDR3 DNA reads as TGTGCCAGCAGCCTCCAAGAGACCCAGTACTTC. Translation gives CASSLQETQYF.